Below are 29 T cell receptor beta chains sequenced from a single sample in a study of shared clonotypes between healthy human individuals. Data came from immunoSEQ multiplex PCR; TCRdb stores just in-frame clones and leaves some out. Found here are roughly 2.6 million clones, approximately 94% of them singletons; the top ten hold 0.14%. Sequencing was done on a sample of naive CD4+ T cells sorted from blood. Subset indicated: CD45RA+ positively selected. These receptors were obtained from a man younger than 35 in good health.

This clone appeared a few times. The chain uses TRBV7-9 and TRBJ1-1; 8 bases are shared with TRBD1. Germline CDR1 and CDR2: SEHNR and FQNEAQ (reference sequence). V lost 3 bases to trimming and J lost 0 bases; unmatched junction nucleotides: 9. The CDR3 is 17 amino acids. In nucleotides, the CDR3 is TGTGCCAGCAGCTTGGGGACAGGACTCACGATGAACACTGAAGCTTTCTTT. Translation: CASSLGTGLTMNTEAFF.

The gene calls are TRBV5-6 and TRBJ2-2; no clear D gene. The CDR3 sequence is 15 residues long. V was clipped by 3 bases and J by 5 bases, with 14 bases between them. Germline V gives CDR1 SGHDT, CDR2 YYEEEE. The chain's CDR3 is CASSSPGLRTGELFF. CDR3 DNA sequence: TGTGCCAGCAGCTCCCCGGGCCTCCGGACCGGGGAGCTGTTTTTT.

The sample holds one count of this clone. The chain links TRBV9 to TRBJ2-5; 13 bases match TRBD2. The ends lost 4 bases at V and 5 bases at J; junction bases unmatched: 11. The CDR3 consists of 17 residues. Germline assignment: CDR1 SGDLS and CDR2 YYNGEE. Here the CDR3 reads CASSNTGLAGAPETQYF. DNA for the CDR3: TGTGCCAGCAGCAATACCGGACTAGCGGGGGCCCCTGAGACCCAGTACTTC.

For this clone: At the DNA level, this CDR3 is encoded by other sequences in the same sample as well. V gene TRBV19 combines with J gene TRBJ1-5; D possibly corresponds to TRBD1 (5 bases). In germline, CDR1 is LNHDA, CDR2 SQIVND (reference sequence). This CDR3 is built from 13 residues. V shed 9 bases and J shed 4 bases, with 13 bases lying between them. DNA for the CDR3: TGTGCCAGCCGGGACCGACTGAATCAGCCCCAGCATTTT. Amino acid sequence: CASRDRLNQPQHF.

Note on this clone: The same CDR3 is also encoded by other DNA sequences in this sample. This rearrangement joins TRBV30 to TRBJ1-5; tentative D call: TRBD1 (5 bases). This CDR3 has 13 amino acids. The V end lost 1 base, the J end lost 6 bases, and 10 bases lay between the germline ends. Per the germline V gene, CDR1 is GTSNPN and CDR2 is SVGIG (reference sequence). Written as DNA, the CDR3 is TGTGCCTGGAGTGCAGGGAGCGGTCAGCCCCAGCATTTT. This translates into CAWSAGSGQPQHF.

The CDR3 protein is CASSLNFGGANVLTF. In nucleotides, the CDR3 is TGTGCCAGCAGCTTGAATTTTGGAGGGGCCAACGTCCTGACTTTC. The chain uses TRBV7-9 and TRBJ2-6; D is unclear. Trimming took off 3 bases at V and 4 bases at J, with 10 bases between the two ends. CDR1 and CDR2 from the germline V gene are SEHNR and FQNEAQ (reference sequence). CDR3 size: 15 residues.

This chain joins TRBV5-1 and TRBJ1-5, with 8 bases matching TRBD1. CDR3 size: 14 residues. J gave up 6 bases and V 3 bases, and 5 bases lay outside the gene matches. CDR1 is SGHRS, CDR2 YFSETQ, per germline. CDR3 nucleotide sequence: TGCGCCAGCAGCTCTTCAGGGGGCGGTCAGCCCCAGCATTTT. Amino acids: CASSSSGGGQPQHF.

This chain links TRBV11-3 with TRBJ2-7; D unresolved. Germline V gene data show CDR1 as SGHNT and CDR2 as YENEEA. This CDR3 spans 13 amino acids. Deletions cut 1 base from V and 4 bases from J, with 8 bases between. CDR3 in DNA: TGTGCCAGCAGCTTAGCAAGTCCTTACGAGCAGTACTTC. The encoded protein is CASSLASPYEQYF.

V usage is TRBV7-2 and J usage is TRBJ2-3, with D possibly matching TRBD1 (5 bases). The germline V gene has CDR1 SGHTA and CDR2 FQGNSA. V was pared by 5 bases and J by 6 bases, with 9 bases between. This CDR3 is built from 12 residues. This CDR3 is CASSKGVDTQYF. The CDR3 DNA reads as TGTGCCAGCAGCAAAGGGGTGGATACGCAGTATTTT.

The CDR3 coding sequence is TGTGCCAGTACCGATGACAGGGGGCATAATGAGCAGTTCTTC. It codes for CASTDDRGHNEQFF. The rearrangement uses TRBV19 and TRBJ2-1, with 10 bases identical to TRBD1. The germline V gene encodes CDR1 LNHDA and CDR2 SQIVND (reference sequence). The CDR3 extends over 14 amino acids. J lost 7 bases, V lost 7 bases, and 7 bases had no gene match.

The chain carries TRBV23-1 and TRBJ1-5; possibly TRBD1 for D (6 bases). TRBV23-1 is placed among ORFs of uncertain function. V was trimmed by 2 bases and J by 2 bases, leaving 19 bases between them. This CDR3 comprises 18 residues. The DNA for the CDR3 is TGCGCCAGCAGTCAACAAACAGGGATACCTTCCGGCAATCAGCCCCAGCATTTT. Amino acids: CASSQQTGIPSGNQPQHF.

This clone came up once. Other DNA sequences in this sample translate to the same CDR3. The genes are TRBV18 and TRBJ1-1; D is unresolved. Germline assignment: CDR1 KGHSH and CDR2 LQKENI. The CDR3 is 13 amino acids. V dropped 3 bases and J dropped 1 base, with 6 bases sitting between them. The CDR3 protein is CASSPGPNTEAFF. The CDR3 coding sequence is TGTGCCAGCTCACCCGGGCCGAACACTGAAGCTTTCTTT.

The rearrangement joins TRBV4-1 to TRBJ1-5; 7 bases line up with TRBD1. The V gene end was trimmed by 2 bases and the J gene end by 4 bases; junction bases not matched to a gene: 5. Germline V lookup: CDR1 MGHRA, CDR2 YSYEKL. This CDR3 region has 15 residues. CDR3 protein: CASSQQGGQNQPQHF. DNA for the CDR3: TGCGCCAGCAGCCAACAGGGGGGGCAGAATCAGCCCCAGCATTTT.

The chain employs TRBV5-4 and TRBJ2-1, with 7 nucleotides matching TRBD2. The length of the CDR3 is 15 residues. Germline trimming cut 5 bases from V and 4 bases from J; bases unmatched to any gene: 9. Germline CDR1 is SGHNT and CDR2 is YYREEE (reference sequence). In nucleotides, the CDR3 is TGTGCCAGCAGACGGTGGCTAGCGGAATACAATGAGCAGTTCTTC. Its translation: CASRRWLAEYNEQFF.

This clone was picked up one time. The chain recombines TRBV19 with TRBJ1-2; D not resolved. The V gene's germline CDR1 is LNHDA and CDR2 SQIVND (reference sequence). The CDR3 contains 13 residues. Trimming removed 5 bases at V and 4 bases at J, with 11 bases between. CDR3 sequence (DNA): TGTGCCAGTAGTCACACAGAATCCTATGGCTACACCTTC. It translates to CASSHTESYGYTF.

The rearrangement joins TRBV6-5 to TRBJ1-1; a possible D gene is TRBD1 (5 bases). The CDR3 is 11 amino acids. The germline V gene has CDR1 MNHEY and CDR2 SVGAGI. V lost 7 bases, J lost 6 bases, and 9 bases lay in between. CDR3 residues: CASIGGAEAFF. CDR3 coding DNA: TGTGCCAGCATTGGGGGGGCTGAAGCTTTCTTT.

The V gene is TRBV18, the J gene TRBJ2-1; weak D call: TRBD2 (5 bases). Germline CDR1 KGHSH, CDR2 LQKENI. The CDR3 consists of 15 residues. Trimming took 4 bases from V and 5 from J, leaving 15 bases between them. The CDR3 coding sequence is TGTGCCAGCTCACTATGGACTGGTGGAGACAATGAGCAGTTCTTC. Its protein is CASSLWTGGDNEQFF.

V gene TRBV6-5 combines with J gene TRBJ2-7; a weak D match, TRBD2 (5 bases). The CDR3 is 15 amino acids. V was shortened by 5 bases and J by 0 bases, with 14 bases between the two germline ends. Germline lookup yields CDR1 MNHEY and CDR2 SVGAGI. The CDR3 sequence is CASSLDPRGSYEQYF. DNA for the CDR3: TGTGCCAGCAGTCTCGACCCACGGGGCTCCTACGAGCAGTACTTC.

Details on this clone: This sample includes further DNA sequences coding for the same CDR3. This chain joins TRBV4-1 and TRBJ1-1, with 7 bases fitting TRBD1. V lost 1 base to trimming and J lost 7 bases; unmatched junction nucleotides: 12. Germline assignment: CDR1 MGHRA and CDR2 YSYEKL. CDR3 length: 16 residues. CDR3: CASSQGGDRVTNEAFF. In nucleotides, the CDR3 is TGCGCCAGCAGCCAAGGCGGGGACAGAGTGACTAATGAAGCTTTCTTT.

Regarding this clone: The sample contains more than one DNA sequence encoding this CDR3. The chain recombines TRBV7-9 with TRBJ2-5, with 14 positions matching TRBD2. Per the germline V gene, CDR1 is SEHNR and CDR2 is FQNEAQ (reference sequence). The CDR3 length is 16 residues. The J segment lost 2 bases and the V segment lost 5 bases, leaving 4 bases of the junction unmatched. DNA for the CDR3: TGTGCCAGCAGCCTTCGACTAGCGGGGGGGCAAGAGACCCAGTACTTC. It encodes CASSLRLAGGQETQYF.

The chain uses TRBV6-1 and TRBJ2-7; TRBD1 might be the D (5 bases). With 1 base removed from V and 0 bases from J, the gap between germline ends came to 10 bases. Looked up from germline, CDR1 is MNHNS and CDR2 is SASEGT. CDR3 length equals 15 residues. This chain's CDR3 is CASSEGVTVSYEQYF. The CDR3, as DNA: TGTGCCAGCAGTGAAGGAGTGACAGTCTCCTACGAGCAGTACTTC.

The rearrangement joins TRBV4-1 to TRBJ1-1; D perhaps matches TRBD1 (5 bases). CDR3 length: 16 residues. V was shortened by 2 bases and J by 7 bases, with 20 bases between the two germline ends. The V gene's germline CDR1 is MGHRA and CDR2 YSYEKL. This chain's CDR3 is CASSQPFAGVPGEAFF. The DNA of the CDR3 is TGCGCCAGCAGCCAACCCTTCGCGGGGGTCCCCGGTGAAGCTTTCTTT.

This rearrangement joins TRBV5-8 to TRBJ2-7; 14 bases match TRBD2. V lost 4 bases to trimming and J lost 3 bases; unmatched junction nucleotides: 6. Germline V gives CDR1 SGHTS, CDR2 YDEGEE. The CDR3 consists of 16 residues. The CDR3 DNA reads TGTGCCAGCAGCCACGCCGGGACTAGCGGGGGCTACGAGCAGTACTTC. The encoded protein is CASSHAGTSGGYEQYF. The complete variable domain, with remaining parts taken from reference TRBV5-8 and TRBJ2-7, reads EAGVTQSPTHLIKTRGQQATLRCSPISGHTSVYWYQQALGLGLQFLLWYDEGEERNRGNFPPRFSGRQFPNYSSELNVNALELEDSALYLCASSHAGTSGGYEQYFGPGTRLTVT.

The table lists this clone with a few counts. This same CDR3 is encoded by further DNA sequences in the sample. The chain is built from TRBV6-5 and TRBJ1-6; TRBD1 is a possible D gene (5 bases). The ends were cut back, 8 bases at V and 10 bases at J, with 12 bases in the middle. The germline CDR1 and CDR2 sequences are MNHEY and SVGAGI. The CDR3 contains 12 residues. The chain's CDR3 is CASGQGNSPLHF. The CDR3 region has the DNA TGTGCCAGCGGGCAGGGAAACTCACCCCTCCACTTT.

V gene TRBV10-3 combines with J gene TRBJ1-2, with D maybe TRBD1 (6 bases). Trimming stripped 6 bases from V and 4 bases from J, with 9 bases between. This CDR3 has 12 amino acids. The germline V gene encodes CDR1 ENHRY and CDR2 SYGVKD. CDR3 in amino acids: CAISGTIYGYTF. CDR3 DNA sequence: TGTGCCATCAGCGGGACAATCTATGGCTACACCTTC.

V is TRBV6-6 and J is TRBJ1-6; tentatively, D is TRBD1 (5 bases). This CDR3 has 14 amino acids. CDR1 MNHNY and CDR2 SVGAGI come from the germline V gene (reference sequence). The V and J ends lost 2 bases and 7 bases respectively, with 9 bases between them. The CDR3, as DNA: TGTGCCAGCAGTTACGAGGGGCGAAATTCACCCCTCCACTTT. Protein sequence: CASSYEGRNSPLHF.

The V and J genes are TRBV9 and TRBJ2-7; D is uncertain. There are 15 residues in the CDR3. Germline V gives CDR1 SGDLS, CDR2 YYNGEE. V was pared by 0 bases and J by 4 bases, with 14 bases between. The CDR3 is CASSVDGVPDYEQYF. In nucleotides, the CDR3 is TGTGCCAGCAGCGTAGACGGAGTACCAGATTACGAGCAGTACTTC.

This chain connects TRBV6-6 to TRBJ2-2; possibly TRBD1 for D (6 bases). With 2 bases removed from V and 6 bases from J, the gap between germline ends came to 10 bases. The germline V gene encodes CDR1 MNHNY and CDR2 SVGAGI (reference sequence). The CDR3 extends over 14 amino acids. The CDR3, as DNA: TGTGCCAGCAGTTACCAGGGGCTGTCCGGGGAGCTGTTTTTT. This translates into CASSYQGLSGELFF.

The chain is built from TRBV13 and TRBJ2-7; 9 nucleotides line up with TRBD2. Trimming removed 1 base from V and 3 bases from J; junction bases left unmatched: 1. CDR1 is PRHDT and CDR2 is FYEKMQ in the germline V gene (reference sequence). This CDR3 has 14 residues. The CDR3 sequence is CASSLEAGGYEQYF. CDR3 bases: TGTGCCAGCAGCTTAGAAGCGGGGGGCTACGAGCAGTACTTC.